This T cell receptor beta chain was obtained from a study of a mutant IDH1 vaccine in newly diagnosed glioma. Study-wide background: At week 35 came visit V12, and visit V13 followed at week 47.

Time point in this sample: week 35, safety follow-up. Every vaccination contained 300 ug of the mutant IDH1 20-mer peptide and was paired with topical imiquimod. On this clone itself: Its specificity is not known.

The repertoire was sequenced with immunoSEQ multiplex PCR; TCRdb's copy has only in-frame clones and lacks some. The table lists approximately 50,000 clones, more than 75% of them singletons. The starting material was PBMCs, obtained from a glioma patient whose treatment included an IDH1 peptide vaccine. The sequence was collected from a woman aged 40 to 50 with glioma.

CDR3 protein: CASIGDEQYF. The CDR3 region has the DNA TGCGCCAGCATCGGGGACGAGCAGTACTTC. The rearrangement uses TRBV10-2 and TRBJ2-7, with TRBD2 as a possible D gene (5 bases). Germline V gives CDR1 WSHSY, CDR2 SAAADI. The CDR3 spans 10 residues. With 7 bases removed from V and 5 bases from J, the gap between germline ends came to 6 bases.